A single sample is the source of the 2 T cell receptor beta chains below, sequenced in a study of cytomegalovirus exposure and HLA in healthy donors. Here immunoSEQ multiplex PCR was the method, and the copy in TCRdb shows in-frame clones only, minus some. The profile shows approximately 65,000 clones, roughly 93% of them singletons. Sequencing was carried out using PBMCs. The origin of the receptors is a woman aged 18-30 years in good health and CMV-seronegative.

This clone was recorded once. The chain couples TRBV11-2 to TRBJ2-7, with D unclear. CDR1 and CDR2 (germline): SGHAT, FQNNGV. Trimming pared 5 bases from V and 0 bases from J, leaving 14 bases between. This CDR3 region has 15 residues. CDR3 protein: CASSPGSLYSYEQYF. CDR3 sequence (DNA): TGTGCCAGCAGCCCCGGGTCCCTCTACTCCTACGAGCAGTACTTC.

This clone was counted a single time. V and J are TRBV19 and TRBJ2-3; 8 bases are a match to TRBD2. This CDR3 region has 16 residues. Germline V lookup: CDR1 LNHDA, CDR2 SQIVND (reference sequence). V lost 8 bases and J lost 10; bases outside the gene matches: 20. The chain's CDR3 is CASSDPGTGGFRSQYF. In DNA form, the CDR3 reads TGTGCCAGTTCTGACCCGGGGACGGGGGGGTTTAGGTCGCAGTATTTT.